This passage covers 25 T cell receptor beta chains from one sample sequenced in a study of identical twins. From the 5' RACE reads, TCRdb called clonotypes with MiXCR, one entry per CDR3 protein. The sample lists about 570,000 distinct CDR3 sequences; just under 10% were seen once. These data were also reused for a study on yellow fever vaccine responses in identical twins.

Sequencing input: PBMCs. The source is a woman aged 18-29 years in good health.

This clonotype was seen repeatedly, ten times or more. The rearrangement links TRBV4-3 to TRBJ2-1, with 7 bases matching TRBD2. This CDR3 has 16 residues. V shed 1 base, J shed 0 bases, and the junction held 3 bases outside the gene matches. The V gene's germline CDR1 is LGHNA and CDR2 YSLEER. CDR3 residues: CASSQVRGSSYNEQFF. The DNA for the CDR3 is TGCGCCAGCAGCCAAGTGCGGGGGAGCTCCTACAATGAGCAGTTCTTC.

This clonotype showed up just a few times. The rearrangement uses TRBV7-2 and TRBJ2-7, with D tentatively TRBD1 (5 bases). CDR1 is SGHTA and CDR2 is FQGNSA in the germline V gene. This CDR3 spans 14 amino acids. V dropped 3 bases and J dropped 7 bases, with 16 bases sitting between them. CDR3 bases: TGTGCCAGCAGCTTGATAGGGGCGTCTGTAGAGCAGTACTTC. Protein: CASSLIGASVEQYF.

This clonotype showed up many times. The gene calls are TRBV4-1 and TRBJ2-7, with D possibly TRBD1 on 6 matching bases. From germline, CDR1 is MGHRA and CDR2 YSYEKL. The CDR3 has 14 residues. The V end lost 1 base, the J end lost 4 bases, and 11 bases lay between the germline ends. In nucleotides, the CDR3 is TGCGCCAGCAGCCAAGCTTCCCAGGGGTACGAGCAGTACTTC. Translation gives CASSQASQGYEQYF.

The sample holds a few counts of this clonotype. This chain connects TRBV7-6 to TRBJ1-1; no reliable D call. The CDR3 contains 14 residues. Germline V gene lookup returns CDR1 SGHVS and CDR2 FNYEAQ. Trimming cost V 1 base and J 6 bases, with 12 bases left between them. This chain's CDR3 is CASSLGSGSAEAFF. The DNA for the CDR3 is TGTGCCAGCAGCTTAGGGTCAGGTTCGGCTGAAGCTTTCTTT.

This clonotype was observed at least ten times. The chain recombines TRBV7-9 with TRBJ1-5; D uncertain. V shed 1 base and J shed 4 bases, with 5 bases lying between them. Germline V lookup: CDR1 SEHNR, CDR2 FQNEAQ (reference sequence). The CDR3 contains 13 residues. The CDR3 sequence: CASSLGLNQPQHF. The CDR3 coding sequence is TGTGCCAGCAGCTTAGGCCTAAATCAGCCCCAGCATTTT.

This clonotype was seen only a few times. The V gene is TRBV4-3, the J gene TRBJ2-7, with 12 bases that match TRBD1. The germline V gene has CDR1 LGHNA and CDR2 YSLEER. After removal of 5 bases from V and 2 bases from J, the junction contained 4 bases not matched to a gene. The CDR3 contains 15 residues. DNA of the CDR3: TGCGCCAGCAGCGGCGGGACAGGGGGCGCCTACGAGCAGTACTTC. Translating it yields CASSGGTGGAYEQYF.

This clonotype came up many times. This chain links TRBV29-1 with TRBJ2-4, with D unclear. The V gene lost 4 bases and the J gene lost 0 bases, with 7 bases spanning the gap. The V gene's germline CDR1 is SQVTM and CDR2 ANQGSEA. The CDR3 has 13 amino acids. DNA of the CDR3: TGCAGCGTTGGAGACCTAGCCAAAAACATTCAGTACTTC. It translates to CSVGDLAKNIQYF. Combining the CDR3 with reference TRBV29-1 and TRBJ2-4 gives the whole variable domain SAVISQKPSRDICQRGTSLTIQCQVDSQVTMMFWYRQQPGQSLTLIATANQGSEATYESGFVIDKFPISRPNLTFSTLTVSNMSPEDSSIYLCSVGDLAKNIQYFGAGTRLSVL.

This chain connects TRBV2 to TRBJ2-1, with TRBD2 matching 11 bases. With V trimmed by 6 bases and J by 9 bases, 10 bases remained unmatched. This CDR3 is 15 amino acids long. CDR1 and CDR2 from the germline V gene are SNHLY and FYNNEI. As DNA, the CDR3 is TGTGCCAGCAGCGCTAGCGGGAGGAATACTGGTGAGCAGTTCTTC. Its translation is CASSASGRNTGEQFF.

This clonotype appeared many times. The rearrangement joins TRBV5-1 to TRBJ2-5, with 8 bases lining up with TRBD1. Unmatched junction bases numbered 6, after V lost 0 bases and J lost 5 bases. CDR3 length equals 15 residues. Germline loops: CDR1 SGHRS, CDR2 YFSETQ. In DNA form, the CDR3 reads TGCGCCAGCAGCTTGGCCCAGGGGGCTGTGGAGACCCAGTACTTC. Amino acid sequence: CASSLAQGAVETQYF. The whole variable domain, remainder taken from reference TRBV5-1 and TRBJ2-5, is KAGVTQTPRYLIKTRGQQVTLSCSPISGHRSVSWYQQTPGQGLQFLFEYFSETQRNKGNFPGRFSGRQFSNSRSEMNVSTLELGDSALYLCASSLAQGAVETQYFGPGTRLLVL.

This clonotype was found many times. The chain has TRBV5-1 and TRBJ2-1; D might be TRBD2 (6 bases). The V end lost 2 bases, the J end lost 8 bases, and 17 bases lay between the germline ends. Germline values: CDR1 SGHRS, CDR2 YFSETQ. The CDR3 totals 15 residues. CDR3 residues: CASSLVLASNDEQFF. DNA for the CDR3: TGCGCCAGCAGCTTAGTACTAGCAAGTAACGATGAGCAGTTCTTC.

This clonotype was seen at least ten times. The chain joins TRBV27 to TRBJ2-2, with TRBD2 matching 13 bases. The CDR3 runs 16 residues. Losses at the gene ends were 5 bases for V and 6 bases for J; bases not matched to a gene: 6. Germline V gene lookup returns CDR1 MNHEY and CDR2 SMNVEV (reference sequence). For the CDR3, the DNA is TGTGCCAGCAGTCGCGCTGGACTAGCGGGAGCCGGGGAGCTGTTTTTT. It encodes CASSRAGLAGAGELFF.

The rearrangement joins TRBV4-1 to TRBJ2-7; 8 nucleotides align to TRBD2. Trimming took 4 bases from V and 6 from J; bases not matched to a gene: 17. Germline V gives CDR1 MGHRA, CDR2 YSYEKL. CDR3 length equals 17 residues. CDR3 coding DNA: TGCGCCAGCAGCCCGCCCCACAGCCTTGCGGGAGGTTCCGAGCAGTACTTC. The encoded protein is CASSPPHSLAGGSEQYF.

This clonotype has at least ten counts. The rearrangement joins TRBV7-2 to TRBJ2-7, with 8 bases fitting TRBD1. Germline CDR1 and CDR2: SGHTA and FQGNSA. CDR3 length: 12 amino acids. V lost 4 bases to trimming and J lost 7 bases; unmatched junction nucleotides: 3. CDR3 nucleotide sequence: TGTGCCAGCAGCTGGGGACAGGCGGAGCAGTACTTC. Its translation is CASSWGQAEQYF.

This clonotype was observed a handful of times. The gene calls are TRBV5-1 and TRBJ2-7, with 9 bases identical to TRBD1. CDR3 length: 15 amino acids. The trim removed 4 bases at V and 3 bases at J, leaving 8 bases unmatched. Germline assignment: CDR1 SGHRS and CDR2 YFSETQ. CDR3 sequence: CASSATGTGNYEQYF. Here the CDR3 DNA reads TGCGCCAGCAGCGCAACCGGGACAGGGAACTACGAGCAGTACTTC.

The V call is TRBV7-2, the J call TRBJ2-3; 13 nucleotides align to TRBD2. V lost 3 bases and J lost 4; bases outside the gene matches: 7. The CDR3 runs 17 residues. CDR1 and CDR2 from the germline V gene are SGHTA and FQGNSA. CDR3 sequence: CASSLTSGRLWADTQYF. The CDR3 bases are TGTGCCAGCAGCTTGACTAGCGGGAGGTTGTGGGCAGATACGCAGTATTTT.

The CDR3 sequence is CASSLQREGPYEQYF. The CDR3 DNA reads TGTGCCAGCAGCTTACAGCGGGAGGGCCCCTACGAGCAGTACTTC. The chain couples TRBV7-6 to TRBJ2-7, with TRBD2 matching 10 bases. CDR3 size: 15 residues. CDR1 is SGHVS and CDR2 is FNYEAQ in the germline V gene. The junction had 3 bases not matched to a gene; V was cut back by 2 bases and J by 2 bases. The full variable domain, in which reference TRBV7-6 and TRBJ2-7 provide the parts outside the CDR3, is GAGVSQSPRYKVTKRGQDVALRCDPISGHVSLYWYRQALGQGPEFLTYFNYEAQQDKSGLPNDRFSAERPEGSISTLTIQRTEQRDSAMYRCASSLQREGPYEQYFGPGTRLTVT.

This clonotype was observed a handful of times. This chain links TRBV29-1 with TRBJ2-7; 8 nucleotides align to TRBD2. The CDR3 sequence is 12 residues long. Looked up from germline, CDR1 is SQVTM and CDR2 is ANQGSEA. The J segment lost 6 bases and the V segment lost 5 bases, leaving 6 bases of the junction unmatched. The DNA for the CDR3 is TGCAGCGTTAGGGCGGGAGGAATCGAGCAGTACTTC. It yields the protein CSVRAGGIEQYF.

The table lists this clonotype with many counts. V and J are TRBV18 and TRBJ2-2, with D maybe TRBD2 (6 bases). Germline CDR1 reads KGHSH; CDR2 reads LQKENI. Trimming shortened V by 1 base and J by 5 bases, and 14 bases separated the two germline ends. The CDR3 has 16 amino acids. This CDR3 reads CASSPQQRALTGELFF. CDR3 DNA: TGTGCCAGCTCACCACAACAGCGGGCTTTAACCGGGGAGCTGTTTTTT. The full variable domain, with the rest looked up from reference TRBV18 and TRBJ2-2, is NAGVMQNPRHLVRRRGQEARLRCSPMKGHSHVYWYRQLPEEGLKFMVYLQKENIIDESGMPKERFSAEFPKEGPSILRIQQVVRGDSAAYFCASSPQQRALTGELFFGEGSRLTVL.

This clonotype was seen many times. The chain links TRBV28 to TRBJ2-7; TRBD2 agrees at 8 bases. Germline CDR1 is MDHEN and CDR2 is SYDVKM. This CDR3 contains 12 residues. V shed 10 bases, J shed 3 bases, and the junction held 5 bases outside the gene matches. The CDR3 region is CAIAGTNYEQYF. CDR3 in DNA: TGTGCCATAGCGGGAACGAACTACGAGCAGTACTTC. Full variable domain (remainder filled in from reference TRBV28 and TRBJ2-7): DVKVTQSSRYLVKRTGEKVFLECVQDMDHENMFWYRQDPGLGLRLIYFSYDVKMKEKGDIPEGYSVSREKKERFSLILESASTNQTSMYLCAIAGTNYEQYFGPGTRLTVT.

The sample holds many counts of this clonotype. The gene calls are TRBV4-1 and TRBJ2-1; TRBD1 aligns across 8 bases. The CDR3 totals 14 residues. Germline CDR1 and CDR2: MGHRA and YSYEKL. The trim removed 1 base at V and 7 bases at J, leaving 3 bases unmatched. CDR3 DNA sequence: TGCGCCAGCAGCCAAGCCCGACAGGGGAATGAGCAGTTCTTC. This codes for CASSQARQGNEQFF.

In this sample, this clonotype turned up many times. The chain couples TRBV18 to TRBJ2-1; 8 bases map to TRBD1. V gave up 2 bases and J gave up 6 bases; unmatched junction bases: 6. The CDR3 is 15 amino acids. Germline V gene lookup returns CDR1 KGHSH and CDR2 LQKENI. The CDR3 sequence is CASSPETGVSNEQFF. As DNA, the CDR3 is TGTGCCAGCTCACCAGAGACAGGGGTTTCCAATGAGCAGTTCTTC.

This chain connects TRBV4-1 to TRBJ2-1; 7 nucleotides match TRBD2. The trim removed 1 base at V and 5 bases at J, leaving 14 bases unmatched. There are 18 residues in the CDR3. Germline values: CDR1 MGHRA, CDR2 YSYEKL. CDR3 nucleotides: TGCGCCAGCAGCCAAGGGGGATCACGAGCGGGAACACACAATGAGCAGTTCTTC. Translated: CASSQGGSRAGTHNEQFF.

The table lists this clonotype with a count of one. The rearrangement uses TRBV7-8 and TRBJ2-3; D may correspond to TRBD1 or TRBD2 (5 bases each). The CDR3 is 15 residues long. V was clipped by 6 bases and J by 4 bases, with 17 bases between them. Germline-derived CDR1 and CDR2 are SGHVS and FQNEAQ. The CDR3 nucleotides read TGTGCCAGCAGGGACACGGTGGGAGAGGCAGATACGCAGTATTTT. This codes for CASRDTVGEADTQYF.

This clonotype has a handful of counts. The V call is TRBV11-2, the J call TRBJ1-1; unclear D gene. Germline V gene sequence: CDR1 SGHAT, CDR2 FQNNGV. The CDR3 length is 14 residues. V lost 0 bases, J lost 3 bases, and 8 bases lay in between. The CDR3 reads CASSLDGIDTEAFF. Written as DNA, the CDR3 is TGTGCCAGCAGCTTAGATGGGATAGACACTGAAGCTTTCTTT.

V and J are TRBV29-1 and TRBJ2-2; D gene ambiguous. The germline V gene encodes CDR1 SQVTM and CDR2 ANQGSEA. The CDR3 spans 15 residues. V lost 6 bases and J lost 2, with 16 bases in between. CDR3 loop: CSVKEPAGNTGELFF. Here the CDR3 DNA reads TGCAGCGTCAAAGAGCCCGCAGGAAACACCGGGGAGCTGTTTTTT.